Following are 13 T cell receptor beta chains from one sample sequenced in a study of blood T cells in healthy people across ages. Using a J-beta primer mix together with a sample-barcoded 5' primer, a second PCR was run for about 7 to 12 cycles. Each CDR3 protein gets one entry after TCRdb re-called the 5' RACE reads with MiXCR. The sample lists 800,000 to 950,000 distinct CDR3 sequences, roughly 28% occurring once. The same specimen was also included in a second study, on T cells of mothers and their children.

Sequencing was carried out using blood. The receptors were gathered from a middle-aged woman in good health.

The chain uses TRBV27 and TRBJ2-1, with 7 bases matching TRBD1. The CDR3 has 13 amino acids. The V segment lost 4 bases and the J segment 10 bases; nucleotides outside the gene matches: 7. Germline CDR1 reads MNHEY; CDR2 reads SMNVEV (reference sequence). This CDR3 reads CASSSSTGYEQFF. CDR3 sequence (DNA): TGTGCCAGCAGTTCCTCGACAGGGTACGAGCAGTTCTTC.

The chain uses TRBV12-3 or TRBV12-4 and TRBJ1-2, with 7 nucleotides matching TRBD1. V was clipped by 6 bases and J by 7 bases; unmatched bases: 8. This CDR3 region has 13 residues. The CDR3 here is CASSPRQGIGYTF. In DNA form, the CDR3 reads TGTGCCAGCAGCCCCCGACAGGGAATTGGCTACACCTTC.

This clonotype occurred many times. This sequence joins TRBV6-5 and TRBJ2-7; 7 nucleotides match TRBD1. The trim removed 6 bases at V and 3 bases at J, leaving 20 bases unmatched. Germline V gives CDR1 MNHEY, CDR2 SVGAGI. This CDR3 has 18 residues. Written as DNA, the CDR3 is TGTGCCAGCAGCCCCTCCTTGACAGGGATCCCTTCGATCTACGAGCAGTACTTC. This translates into CASSPSLTGIPSIYEQYF.

Notes on this clonotype: This may arise from a read error, as a much more abundant clone is one base away. The rearrangement links TRBV20-1 to TRBJ2-3; D remains unclear. CDR1 is DFQATT and CDR2 is SNEGSKA in the germline V gene (reference sequence). Trimming stripped 1 base from V and 5 bases from J, with 25 bases between. The CDR3 has 18 residues. DNA for the CDR3: TGCAGTGCTAGAGCGGGTTTAGACCTTCCAGAATTCATAGATACGCAGTATTTT. As protein: CSARAGLDLPEFIDTQYF.

This clonotype occurred many times. V gene TRBV28 combines with J gene TRBJ2-7, with D perhaps given as TRBD1 or TRBD2 (5 bases each). Germline CDR1 is MDHEN and CDR2 is SYDVKM. This CDR3 has 15 amino acids. V lost 1 base to trimming and J lost 0 bases, with 10 bases between them. The CDR3 sequence is CASSLLGVGSYEQYF. For the CDR3, the DNA is TGTGCCAGCAGTTTATTGGGGGTGGGCTCCTACGAGCAGTACTTC.

This clonotype occurred many times. The genes are TRBV6-8 and TRBJ2-7; 7 bases fit TRBD1. Germline values: CDR1 MNHGY, CDR2 SAAAGT. Unmatched junction bases numbered 6, after V lost 4 bases and J lost 3 bases. CDR3 length equals 14 residues. The CDR3 loop reads CASSFLGTDYEQYF. The CDR3 DNA reads TGTGCCAGCAGTTTCCTAGGGACAGACTACGAGCAGTACTTC.

In its sample, this clonotype was seen a few times. The chain has TRBV12-3 or TRBV12-4 and TRBJ2-4; D is perhaps TRBD1 (6 bases). V gave up 1 base and J gave up 1 base, with 14 bases separating them. The CDR3 runs to 17 residues. CDR3 loop: CASSLVAGVKAKNIQYF. The CDR3 DNA reads as TGTGCCAGCAGTTTAGTGGCAGGGGTGAAGGCCAAAAACATTCAGTACTTC.

This chain links TRBV18 with TRBJ1-2, with D perhaps matching TRBD1 (5 bases). V was clipped by 3 bases and J by 4 bases, with 15 bases between them. Per the germline V gene, CDR1 is KGHSH and CDR2 is LQKENI. The CDR3 contains 15 residues. The CDR3 bases are TGTGCCAGCTCACCCTCAGGGACCTCCAGCTATGGCTACACCTTC. Translating it yields CASSPSGTSSYGYTF.

As to this clonotype: Possible read error: a much larger clone is one base away. The chain uses TRBV28 and TRBJ1-5; D is unresolved. Germline CDR1 reads MDHEN; CDR2 reads SYDVKM. The CDR3 runs 13 residues. DNA for the CDR3: TGTGCCAGCAGTTCAGATAGCAATCGGCCCCAGCATTTT. This gives the protein CASSSDSNRPQHF.

The chain is built from TRBV27 and TRBJ2-1; 8 bases are shared with TRBD2. The germline gives CDR1 MNHEY, CDR2 SMNVEV (reference sequence). V was pared by 1 base and J by 6 bases, with 8 bases of the junction left unmatched. The CDR3 is 16 amino acids. The CDR3 DNA is TGTGCCAGCAGTTTATGGGCCGGGGGGGCGGGCAATGAGCAGTTCTTC. Its protein is CASSLWAGGAGNEQFF.

This clonotype was seen only a few times. The rearrangement joins TRBV5-1 to TRBJ2-1; D is tentatively TRBD1 or TRBD2 (5 bases each). The germline V gene has CDR1 SGHRS and CDR2 YFSETQ. The CDR3 has 14 amino acids. Trimming removed 3 bases at V and 6 bases at J, with 13 bases between. The DNA of the CDR3 is TGCGCCAGCAGCTCCCGCCCTGGGGGCAATGAGCAGTTCTTC. Amino acids: CASSSRPGGNEQFF. The variable domain in full, with the rest retrieved from reference TRBV5-1 and TRBJ2-1, is KAGVTQTPRYLIKTRGQQVTLSCSPISGHRSVSWYQQTPGQGLQFLFEYFSETQRNKGNFPGRFSGRQFSNSRSEMNVSTLELGDSALYLCASSSRPGGNEQFFGPGTRLTVL.

The V gene is TRBV12-5, the J gene TRBJ2-1; D unresolved. V was shortened by 6 bases and J by 12 bases, with 15 bases between the two germline ends. The CDR3 is 12 amino acids. Germline CDR1 reads LGHNT; CDR2 reads FRNRAP. The CDR3 DNA sequence: TGTGCTAGTGGCATAGACGGGCCATGGCAGTTCTTC. It yields the protein CASGIDGPWQFF.

This clonotype occurred many times. This chain uses TRBV7-2 with TRBJ2-5, with D unresolved. CDR1 is SGHTA, CDR2 FQGNSA, per germline. Trimming shortened V by 2 bases and J by 5 bases, and 9 bases separated the two germline ends. The CDR3 runs 13 residues. The CDR3 bases are TGTGCCAGCAGCTTATTATCCGTGGAGACCCAGTACTTC. This gives the protein CASSLLSVETQYF.